This TCR beta chain was sequenced in a study of blood T cell repertoires in COVID-19. Study details: Samples came from the United States, Italy and Spain, spanning acute and convalescent COVID-19. In each case, the material was cDNA or gDNA derived from T cells, B-cell-depleted T cells, or PBMCs.

Generated by immunoSEQ multiplex PCR, the TCRdb table keeps only in-frame clones and is missing some. The profile shows approximately 300,000 clones, about nine tenths of them singletons. V lost 4 bases to trimming and J lost 2 bases; unmatched junction nucleotides: 13. This CDR3 has 19 amino acids. Germline CDR1 reads SGHDN; CDR2 reads FVKESK. The sequenced sample consisted of peripheral blood. The source of this sequence is a man between 18 and 35 years old with active or convalescent COVID-19. The chain links TRBV14 to TRBJ2-1; 11 bases fit TRBD2. DNA of the CDR3: TGTGCCAGCAGCCCTAGGGCACTAGCGGGAGTAAGGGCCTACAATGAGCAGTTCTTC. It codes for CASSPRALAGVRAYNEQFF. Together with reference TRBV14 and TRBJ2-1, the CDR3 gives the full variable domain: EAGVTQFPSHSVIEKGQTVTLRCDPISGHDNLYWYRRVMGKEIKFLLHFVKESKQDESGMPNNRFLAERTGGTYSTLKVQPAELEDSGVYFCASSPRALAGVRAYNEQFFGPGTRLTVL.